A single T cell receptor beta chain is shown here with its context. This same CDR3 is encoded by further DNA sequences in the sample. Study donors comprised healthy, HIV-negative adults devoid of recent acute infection or vaccination. This sample was included in a study of shared clonotypes between healthy human individuals. Sorted subsets were amplified in replicate PCRs using around 220 ng DNA, about 30,000 T cell genomes. Assay used: immunoSEQ multiplex PCR; TCRdb lists only in-frame clones, some missing. The sample carries approximately 2,000,000 clones, 85% to 95% recorded once. Germline CDR1 is MNHEY and CDR2 is SVGAGI. This CDR3 contains 12 residues. The V end was cut by 6 bases, the J end by 2 bases, with 7 bases between.

Sequencing was carried out using naive CD4+ T cells from PBMCs. Stated subset: CD45RA+ positively selected. The clonotype was recovered from a man aged 18 to 30 in good health. Some clones in this sample may be carry-over from other donors' samples. The rearrangement joins TRBV6-5 to TRBJ1-1, with D perhaps TRBD1 (6 bases). This CDR3 is CASSRGNTEAFF. CDR3 sequence (DNA): TGTGCCAGCAGCAGGGGCAACACTGAAGCTTTCTTT.